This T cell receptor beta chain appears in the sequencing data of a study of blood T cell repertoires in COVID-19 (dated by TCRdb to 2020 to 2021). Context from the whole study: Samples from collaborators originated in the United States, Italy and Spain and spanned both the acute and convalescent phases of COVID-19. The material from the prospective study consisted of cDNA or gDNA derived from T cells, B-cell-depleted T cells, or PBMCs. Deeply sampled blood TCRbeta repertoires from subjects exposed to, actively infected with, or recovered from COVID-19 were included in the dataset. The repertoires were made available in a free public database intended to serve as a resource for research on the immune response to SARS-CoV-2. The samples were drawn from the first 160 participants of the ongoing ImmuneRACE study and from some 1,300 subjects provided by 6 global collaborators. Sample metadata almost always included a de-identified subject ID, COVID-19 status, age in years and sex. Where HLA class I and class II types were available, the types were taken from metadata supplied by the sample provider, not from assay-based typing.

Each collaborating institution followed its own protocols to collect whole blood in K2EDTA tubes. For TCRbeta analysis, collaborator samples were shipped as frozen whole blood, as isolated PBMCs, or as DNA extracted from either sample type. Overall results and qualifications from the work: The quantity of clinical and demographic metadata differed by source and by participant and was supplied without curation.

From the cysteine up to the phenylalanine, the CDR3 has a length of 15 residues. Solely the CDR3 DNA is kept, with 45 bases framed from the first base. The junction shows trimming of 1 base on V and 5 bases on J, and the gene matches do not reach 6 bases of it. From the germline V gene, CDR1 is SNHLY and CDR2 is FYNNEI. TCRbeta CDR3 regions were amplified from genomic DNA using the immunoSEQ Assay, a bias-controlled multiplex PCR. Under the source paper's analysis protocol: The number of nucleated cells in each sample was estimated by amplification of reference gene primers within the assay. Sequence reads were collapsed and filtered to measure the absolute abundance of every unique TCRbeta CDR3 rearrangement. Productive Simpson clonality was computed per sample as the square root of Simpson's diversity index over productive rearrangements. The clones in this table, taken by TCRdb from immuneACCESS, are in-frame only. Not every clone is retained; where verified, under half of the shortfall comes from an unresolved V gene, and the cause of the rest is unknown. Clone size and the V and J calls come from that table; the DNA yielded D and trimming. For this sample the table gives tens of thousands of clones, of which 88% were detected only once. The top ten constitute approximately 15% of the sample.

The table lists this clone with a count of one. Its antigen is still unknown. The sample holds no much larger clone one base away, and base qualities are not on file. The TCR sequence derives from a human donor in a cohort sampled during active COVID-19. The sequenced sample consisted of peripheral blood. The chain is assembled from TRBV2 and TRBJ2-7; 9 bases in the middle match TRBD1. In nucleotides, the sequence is TGTGCCAGCAGTGAAGAGGGACAGGGTTTCAACGAGCAGTACTTC. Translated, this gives CASSEEGQGFNEQYF.